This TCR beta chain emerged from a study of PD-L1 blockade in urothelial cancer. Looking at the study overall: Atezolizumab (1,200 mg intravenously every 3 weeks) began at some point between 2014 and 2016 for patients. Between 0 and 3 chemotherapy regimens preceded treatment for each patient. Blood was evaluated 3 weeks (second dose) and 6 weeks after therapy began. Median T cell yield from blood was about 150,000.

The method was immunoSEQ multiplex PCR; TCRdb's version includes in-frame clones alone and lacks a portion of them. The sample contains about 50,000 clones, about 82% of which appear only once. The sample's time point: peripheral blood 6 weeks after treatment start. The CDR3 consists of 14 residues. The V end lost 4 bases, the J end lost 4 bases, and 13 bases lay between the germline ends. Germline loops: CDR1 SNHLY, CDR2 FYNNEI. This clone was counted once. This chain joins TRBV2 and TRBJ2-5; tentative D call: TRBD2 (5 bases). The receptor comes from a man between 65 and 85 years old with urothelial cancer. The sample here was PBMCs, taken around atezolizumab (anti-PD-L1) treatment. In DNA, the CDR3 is TGTGCCAGCAGTGTGGACTCCGAGGCAGAGACCCAGTACTTC. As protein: CASSVDSEAETQYF.